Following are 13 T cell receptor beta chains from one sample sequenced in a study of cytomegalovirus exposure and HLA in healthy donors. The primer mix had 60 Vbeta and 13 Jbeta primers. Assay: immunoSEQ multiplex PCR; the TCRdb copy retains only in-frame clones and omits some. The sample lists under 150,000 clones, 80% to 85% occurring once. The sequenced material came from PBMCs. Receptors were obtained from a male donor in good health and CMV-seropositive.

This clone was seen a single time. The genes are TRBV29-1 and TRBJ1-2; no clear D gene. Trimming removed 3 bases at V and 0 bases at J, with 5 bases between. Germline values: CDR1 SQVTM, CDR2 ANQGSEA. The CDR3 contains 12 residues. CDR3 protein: CSVDSTNYGYTF. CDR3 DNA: TGCAGCGTTGACAGTACTAACTATGGCTACACCTTC.

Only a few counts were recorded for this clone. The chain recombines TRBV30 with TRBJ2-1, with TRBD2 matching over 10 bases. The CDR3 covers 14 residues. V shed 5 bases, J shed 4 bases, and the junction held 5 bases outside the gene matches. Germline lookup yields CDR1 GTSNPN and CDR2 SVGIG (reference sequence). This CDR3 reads CAWVAGGPYNEQFF. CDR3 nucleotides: TGTGCCTGGGTAGCGGGAGGTCCGTACAATGAGCAGTTCTTC.

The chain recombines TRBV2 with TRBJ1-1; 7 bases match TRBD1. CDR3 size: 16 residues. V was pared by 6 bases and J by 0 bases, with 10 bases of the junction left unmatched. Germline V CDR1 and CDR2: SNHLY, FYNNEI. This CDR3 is CASSAEETGLNTEAFF. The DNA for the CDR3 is TGTGCCAGCAGCGCCGAAGAGACAGGGTTGAACACTGAAGCTTTCTTT.

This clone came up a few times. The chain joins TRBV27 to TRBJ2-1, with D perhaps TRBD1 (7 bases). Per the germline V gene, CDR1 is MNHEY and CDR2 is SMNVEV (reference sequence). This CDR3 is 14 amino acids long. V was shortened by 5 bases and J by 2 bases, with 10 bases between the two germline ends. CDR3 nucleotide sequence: TGTGCCAGCAGTAGGAGGGGGCCCTACAATGAGCAGTTCTTC. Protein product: CASSRRGPYNEQFF.

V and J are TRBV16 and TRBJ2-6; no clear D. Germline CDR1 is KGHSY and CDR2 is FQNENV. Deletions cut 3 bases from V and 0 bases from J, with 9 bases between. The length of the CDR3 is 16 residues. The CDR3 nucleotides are TGTGCCAGCAGCCAGCAGGTCCGCTCTGGGGCCAACGTCCTGACTTTC. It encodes CASSQQVRSGANVLTF.

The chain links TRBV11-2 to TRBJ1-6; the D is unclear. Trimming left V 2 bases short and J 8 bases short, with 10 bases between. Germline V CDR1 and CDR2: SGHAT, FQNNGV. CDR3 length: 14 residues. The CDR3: CASSLLLGDSPLHF. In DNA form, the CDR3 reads TGTGCCAGCAGCTTACTCTTGGGAGATTCACCCCTCCACTTT.

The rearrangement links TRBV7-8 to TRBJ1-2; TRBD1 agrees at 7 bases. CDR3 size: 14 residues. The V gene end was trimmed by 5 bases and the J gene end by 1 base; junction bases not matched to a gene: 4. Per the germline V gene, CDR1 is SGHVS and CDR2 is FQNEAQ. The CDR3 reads CASSPGQLNYGYTF. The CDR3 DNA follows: TGTGCCAGCAGCCCGGGACAGCTTAACTATGGCTACACCTTC.

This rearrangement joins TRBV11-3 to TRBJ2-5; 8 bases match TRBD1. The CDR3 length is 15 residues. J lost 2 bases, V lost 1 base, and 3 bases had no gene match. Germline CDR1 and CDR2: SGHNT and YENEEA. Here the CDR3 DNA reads TGTGCCAGCAGCTTAGGGACAGGGAGGCAAGAGACCCAGTACTTC. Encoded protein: CASSLGTGRQETQYF.

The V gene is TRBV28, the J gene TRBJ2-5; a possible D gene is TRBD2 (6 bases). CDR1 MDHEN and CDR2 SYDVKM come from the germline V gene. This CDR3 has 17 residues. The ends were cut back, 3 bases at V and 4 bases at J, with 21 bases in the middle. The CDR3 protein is CASSFVSGVPIRETQYF. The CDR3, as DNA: TGTGCCAGCAGTTTTGTGTCGGGAGTCCCAATAAGAGAGACCCAGTACTTC.

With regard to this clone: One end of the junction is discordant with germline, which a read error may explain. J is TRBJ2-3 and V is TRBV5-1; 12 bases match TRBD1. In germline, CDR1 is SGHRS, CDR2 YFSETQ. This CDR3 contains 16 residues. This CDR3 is CASNLGQGASTDTQYF. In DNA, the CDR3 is TGCGCCAGCAACTTGGGACAGGGGGCCTCCACAGATACGCAGTATTTT.

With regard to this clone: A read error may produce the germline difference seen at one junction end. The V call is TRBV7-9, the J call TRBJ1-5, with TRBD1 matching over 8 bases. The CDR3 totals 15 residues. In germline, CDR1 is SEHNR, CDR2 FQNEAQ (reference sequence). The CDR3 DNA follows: TGTTCCAGCAGCTTAGCGGACAGGGCCAATCAGCCCCAGCATTTT. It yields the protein CSSSLADRANQPQHF.

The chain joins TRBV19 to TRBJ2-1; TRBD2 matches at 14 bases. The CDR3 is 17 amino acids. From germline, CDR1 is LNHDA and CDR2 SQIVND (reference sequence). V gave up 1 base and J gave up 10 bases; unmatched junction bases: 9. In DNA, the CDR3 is TGTGCCAGTAGTATAGGATTCGGGGGACTAGCGGGAGACGAGCAGTTCTTC. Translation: CASSIGFGGLAGDEQFF.

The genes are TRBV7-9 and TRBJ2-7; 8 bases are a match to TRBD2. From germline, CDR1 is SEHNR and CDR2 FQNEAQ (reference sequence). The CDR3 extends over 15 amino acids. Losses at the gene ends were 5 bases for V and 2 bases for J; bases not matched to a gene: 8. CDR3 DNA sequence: TGTGCCAGCAGCGGAGGGGCGGGGGGCCCCTACGAGCAGTACTTC. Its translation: CASSGGAGGPYEQYF.